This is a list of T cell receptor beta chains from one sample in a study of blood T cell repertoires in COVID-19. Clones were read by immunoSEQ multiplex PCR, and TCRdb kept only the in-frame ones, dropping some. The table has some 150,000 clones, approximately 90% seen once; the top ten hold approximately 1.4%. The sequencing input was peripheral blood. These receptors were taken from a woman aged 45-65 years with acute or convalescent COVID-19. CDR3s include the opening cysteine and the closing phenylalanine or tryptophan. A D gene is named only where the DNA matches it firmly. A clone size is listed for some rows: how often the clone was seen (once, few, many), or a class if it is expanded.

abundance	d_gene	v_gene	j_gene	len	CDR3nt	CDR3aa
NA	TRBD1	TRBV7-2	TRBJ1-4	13	TGTGCCAGCCGACAGGGTATTGATGAAAAACTGTTTTTT	CASRQGIDEKLFF
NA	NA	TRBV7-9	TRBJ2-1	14	TGTGCCAGCAGTCGACAAAGCTCCTACAATGAGCAGTTCTTC	CASSRQSSYNEQFF
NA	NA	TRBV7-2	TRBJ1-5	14	TGTGCCAGCAGCTTAGTTGGGCCAAATCAGCCCCAGCATTTT	CASSLVGPNQPQHF
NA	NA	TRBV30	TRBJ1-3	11	TGTGCCTGGAGTCCCGGGAACACCATATATTTT	CAWSPGNTIYF
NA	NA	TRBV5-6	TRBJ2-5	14	TGTGCCAGCAGCTTACCCAGGGGAAGGAAGACCCAGTACTTC	CASSLPRGRKTQYF
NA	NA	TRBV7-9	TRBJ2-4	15	TGTGCCAGCAGCCCGGTGAGGCTAGCCAAAAACATTCAGTACTTC	CASSPVRLAKNIQYF
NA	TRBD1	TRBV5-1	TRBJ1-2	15	TGCGCCAGCAGCGACGGGACAGGGGGGTGGTATGGCTACACCTTC	CASSDGTGGWYGYTF
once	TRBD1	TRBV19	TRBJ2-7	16	TGTGCCAGTAGTATAGAAAAGACAGGGGGCTTCTACGAGCAGTACTTC	CASSIEKTGGFYEQYF
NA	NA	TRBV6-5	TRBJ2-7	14	TGTGCCAGCAGTTACCCCTCCGAGGCGAACGAGCAGTACTTC	CASSYPSEANEQYF
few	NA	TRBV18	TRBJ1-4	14	TGTGCCAGCTCACCGGAGACAACTAATGAAAAACTGTTTTTT	CASSPETTNEKLFF
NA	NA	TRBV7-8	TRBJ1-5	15	TGTGCCAGCAGCTTAGCTTGGGCAGCTAATCAGCCCCAGCATTTT	CASSLAWAANQPQHF
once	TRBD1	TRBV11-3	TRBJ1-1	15	TGTGCCAGCAGCTTCGGGACAGGTTGGAACACTGAAGCTTTCTTT	CASSFGTGWNTEAFF
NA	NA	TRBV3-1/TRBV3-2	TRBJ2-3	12	TGTGCCAGCAGCGAACCGGAGGATACGCAGTATTTT	CASSEPEDTQYF
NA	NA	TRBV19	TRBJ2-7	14	TGTGCCAGTAGCCCGCGCAGGGGAGCCTACGAGCAGTACTTC	CASSPRRGAYEQYF
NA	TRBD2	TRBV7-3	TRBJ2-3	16	TGTGCCAGCAGCCTCCTCGGCGGGGGGTCCACAGATACGCAGTATTTT	CASSLLGGGSTDTQYF
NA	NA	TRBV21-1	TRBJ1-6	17	TGTGCCAGCAGCAAAGGGCGATCTCCCAGGACAAATTCACCCCTCCACTTT	CASSKGRSPRTNSPLHF
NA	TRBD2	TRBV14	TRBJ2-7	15	TGTGCCAGCAGCCTAAGACTAGCTGCCCCGAGCGAGCAGTACTTC	CASSLRLAAPSEQYF
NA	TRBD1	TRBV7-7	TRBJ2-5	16	TGTGCCAGCAGCTTGGGCGCCGGACAGGGTCGTGAGACCCAGTACTTC	CASSLGAGQGRETQYF
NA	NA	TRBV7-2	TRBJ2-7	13	TGTGCCAGCAGCTTAGCTCCCACTCACGAGCAGTACTTC	CASSLAPTHEQYF
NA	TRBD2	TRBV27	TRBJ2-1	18	TGTGCCAGCACCCCATTAGGAGCGGGAGGCCTTTATTACAATGAGCAGTTCTTC	CASTPLGAGGLYYNEQFF
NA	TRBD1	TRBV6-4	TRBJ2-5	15	TGTGCCAGCAGTGTGACAGGGGGCTATGGTGAGACCCAGTACTTC	CASSVTGGYGETQYF
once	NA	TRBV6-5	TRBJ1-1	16	TGTGCCAGCAGTTACTCGATCACAGACCTAAACACTGAAGCTTTCTTT	CASSYSITDLNTEAFF
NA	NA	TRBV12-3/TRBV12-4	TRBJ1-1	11	TGTGCCAGCAGTGAGGCAGGGAGGGCTTTCTTT	CASSEAGRAFF
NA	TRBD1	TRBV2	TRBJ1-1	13	TGTGCCAGCAATTACAGGGGGAACACTGAAGCTTTCTTT	CASNYRGNTEAFF
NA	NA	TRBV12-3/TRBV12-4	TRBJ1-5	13	TGTGCCAGCAGCCCGGGAAGGGGGCAGCCCCAGCATTTT	CASSPGRGQPQHF
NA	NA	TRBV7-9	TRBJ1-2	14	TGTGCCAGCAGCTTAGGGGCCGCTCATGAGGGCTACACCTTC	CASSLGAAHEGYTF
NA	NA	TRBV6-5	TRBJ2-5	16	TGTGCCAGCAGTTTCCTACCCCAGGGAGGAGGGGAGACCCAGTACTTC	CASSFLPQGGGETQYF
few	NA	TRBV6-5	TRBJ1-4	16	TGTGCCAGCAGTTACTCGCGGGGAGCAACTAATGAAAAACTGTTTTTT	CASSYSRGATNEKLFF
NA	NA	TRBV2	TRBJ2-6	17	TGTGCCAGCAGTCTACCCGCTAGACAGGCTGGGGCCAACGTCCTGACTTTC	CASSLPARQAGANVLTF
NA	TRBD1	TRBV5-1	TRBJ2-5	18	TGCGCCAGCAGCACGGACGGGACAGGCTTTTTATCCCAAGAGACCCAGTACTTC	CASSTDGTGFLSQETQYF
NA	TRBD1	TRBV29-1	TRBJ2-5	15	TGCAGCGTCGTCCCGGGACAGGGAAGTCAGGAGACCCAGTACTTC	CSVVPGQGSQETQYF
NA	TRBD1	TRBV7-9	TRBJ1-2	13	TGTGCCAGCAGCTTAGTCAGGGACAGTGGCTACACCTTC	CASSLVRDSGYTF
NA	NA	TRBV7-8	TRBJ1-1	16	TGTGCCAGCAGCTTACCCCCACAGGGCCCCTACACTGAAGCTTTCTTT	CASSLPPQGPYTEAFF
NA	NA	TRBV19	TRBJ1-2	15	TGTGCCAGTAGTATCTCAGGAATACCTAACTATGGCTACACCTTC	CASSISGIPNYGYTF
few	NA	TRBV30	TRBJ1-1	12	TGTGCCTGGAGGAGTCCCGGGATTCCGGCTTTCTTT	CAWRSPGIPAFF
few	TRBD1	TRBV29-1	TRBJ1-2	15	TGCAGCGTTGAAGAAATAAGAGGACAGGACTATGGCTACACCTTC	CSVEEIRGQDYGYTF
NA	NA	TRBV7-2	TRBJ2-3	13	TGTGCCAGCAGCTTCGAACGGTCCGATACGCAGTATTTT	CASSFERSDTQYF
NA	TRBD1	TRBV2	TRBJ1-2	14	TGTGCCAGCAGAACAGGGGCGGCTAACTATGGCTACACCTTC	CASRTGAANYGYTF
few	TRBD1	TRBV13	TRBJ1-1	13	TGTGCCAGCAGCCGGACAGGGGACACTGAAGCTTTCTTT	CASSRTGDTEAFF
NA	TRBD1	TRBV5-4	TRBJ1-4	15	TGTGCCAGCAGCGATGGGACAGCAACTAATGAAAAACTGTTTTTT	CASSDGTATNEKLFF
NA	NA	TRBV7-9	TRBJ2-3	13	TGTGCCAGCAGCCCTCCCGGGTCCGATACGCAGTATTTT	CASSPPGSDTQYF
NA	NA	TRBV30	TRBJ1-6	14	TGTGCCTGGGAGGGGGGGATTCGTAATTCACCCCTCCACTTT	CAWEGGIRNSPLHF